This entry lists 2 T cell receptor beta chains sequenced from one sample in a study of cytomegalovirus exposure and HLA in healthy donors. In the PCR, 60 Vbeta and 13 Jbeta primers were used. Libraries were prepared by immunoSEQ multiplex PCR; TCRdb keeps only in-frame clonotypes and omits some of them. The sample shows roughly 200,000 clones, 75% to 85% of them seen only once. Material: PBMCs. The receptors were gathered from a boy between 5 and 17 years old in good health and CMV-seronegative.

The chain is built from TRBV9 and TRBJ2-7, with 7 bases fitting TRBD2. This CDR3 is built from 14 residues. Germline V gives CDR1 SGDLS, CDR2 YYNGEE. V was pared by 7 bases and J by 4 bases, with 11 bases of the junction left unmatched. The CDR3 here is CASGGGRSPYEQYF. The CDR3 bases are TGTGCCAGCGGCGGCGGGAGAAGTCCTTACGAGCAGTACTTC.

A note on this clone: One end of the junction does not line up with germline, which may come from a read error. The sample carries other DNA sequences with the same CDR3. The chain couples TRBV10-3 to TRBJ1-2, with 8 bases that match TRBD1. Looked up from germline, CDR1 is ENHRY and CDR2 is SYGVKD. This CDR3 has 15 amino acids. The CDR3 loop is CAISESQGAVNGYTF. The CDR3 DNA reads as TGCGCCATCAGTGAGTCGCAGGGGGCGGTCAATGGCTACACCTTC.